This passage covers 26 T cell receptor beta chains from one sample sequenced in a study of shared clonotypes between healthy human individuals. CD45RO-negative CD8 cells positively selected for CCR7 made up the naive population, which excluded terminally differentiated effector memory CD45RA+ cells. This table comes from immunoSEQ multiplex PCR, and its TCRdb copy is limited to in-frame clones, with some not included. The data show around 1,900,000 clones, just under 95% seen once. Sequencing used naive CD8+ T cells from PBMCs. Receptor source: a man in his late teens or twenties in good health. Some clones in this sample may be carry-over from other donors' samples.

The chain has TRBV4-3 and TRBJ2-5; D possibly corresponds to TRBD1 (6 bases). Looked up from germline, CDR1 is LGHNA and CDR2 is YSLEER. The CDR3 totals 15 residues. Trimming cost V 4 bases and J 2 bases, with 14 bases left between them. CDR3 protein: CASSLEDSRQETQYF. DNA for the CDR3: TGCGCCAGCAGCCTGGAGGACAGCAGGCAAGAGACCCAGTACTTC.

This clone was seen a single time. The chain carries TRBV28 and TRBJ2-2; no definite D call. Trimming cost V 2 bases and J 1 base, with 5 bases left between them. Germline V CDR1 and CDR2: MDHEN, SYDVKM. The CDR3 is made up of 14 amino acids. Here the CDR3 reads CASSLGMNTGELFF. CDR3 nucleotides: TGTGCCAGCAGTTTAGGGATGAACACCGGGGAGCTGTTTTTT.

The CDR3 here is CASRIDPGLTYEQYF. For the CDR3, the DNA is TGCGCCAGCAGAATAGATCCCGGATTAACCTACGAGCAGTACTTC. The V and J genes are TRBV5-1 and TRBJ2-5, with D uncertain. The DNA end is a closer match to TRBJ2-7, so the J assignment may be wrong. The CDR3 extends over 15 amino acids. CDR1 SGHRS and CDR2 YFSETQ come from the germline V gene.

For this clone: In the same sample, other DNA sequences code for this CDR3. This chain connects TRBV5-1 to TRBJ2-3; unclear D gene. V was pared by 0 bases and J by 1 base, with 12 bases between. In germline, CDR1 is SGHRS, CDR2 YFSETQ. The CDR3 loop spans 16 amino acids. CDR3 sequence: CASSLARTVGTDTQYF. As DNA, the CDR3 is TGCGCCAGCAGCTTGGCCCGGACGGTGGGCACAGATACGCAGTATTTT.

The chain has TRBV14 and TRBJ1-3; tentatively, D is TRBD1 (6 bases). Per the germline V gene, CDR1 is SGHDN and CDR2 is FVKESK. The CDR3 sequence is 16 residues long. The V end lost 4 bases, the J end lost 2 bases, and 15 bases lay between the germline ends. CDR3 in amino acids: CASSPYRAGAGNTIYF. For the CDR3, the DNA is TGTGCCAGCAGCCCTTACAGGGCGGGGGCTGGAAACACCATATATTTT.

To note about this clone: A single base separates this from a much larger clone, so it may be a read error. The genes are TRBV4-3 and TRBJ2-7; D not certain. The CDR3 is 13 residues long. Germline V gene sequence: CDR1 LGHNA, CDR2 YSLEER. V lost 1 base and J 0 bases, leaving 4 bases between the germline ends. For the CDR3, the DNA is TGCGCCAGCAGCCAAGCGGTCTCCTACGAGCAGTACTTC. Amino acids: CASSQAVSYEQYF.

This chain joins TRBV5-1 and TRBJ1-3; 10 nucleotides agree with TRBD1. The V gene's germline CDR1 is SGHRS and CDR2 YFSETQ. The CDR3 loop spans 16 amino acids. The V gene end was trimmed by 0 bases and the J gene end by 3 bases; junction bases not matched to a gene: 3. For the CDR3, the DNA is TGCGCCAGCAGCTTGGGACAGGGGGCTTTTGGAAACACCATATATTTT. Protein sequence: CASSLGQGAFGNTIYF.

The V call is TRBV19, the J call TRBJ1-1; no definite D call. V lost 3 bases and J 5 bases, leaving 10 bases between the germline ends. The CDR3 runs 13 residues. Per germline, CDR1 LNHDA and CDR2 SQIVND (reference sequence). The CDR3 loop is CASSMIPGTEAFF. The CDR3 DNA reads TGTGCCAGTAGTATGATCCCTGGGACTGAAGCTTTCTTT.

This chain joins TRBV27 and TRBJ1-1, with D possibly being TRBD1 (5 bases). CDR1 is MNHEY and CDR2 is SMNVEV in the germline V gene (reference sequence). Trimming left V 6 bases short and J 3 bases short, with 14 bases between. The CDR3 runs to 14 residues. The CDR3 region has the DNA TGTGCCAGCAGAACTGATAGAGGGGACACTGAAGCTTTCTTT. It yields the protein CASRTDRGDTEAFF.

V and J are TRBV6-5 and TRBJ2-1; D unclear. The CDR3 has 11 amino acids. The germline gives CDR1 MNHEY, CDR2 SVGAGI. The V end was cut by 2 bases, the J end by 13 bases, with 9 bases between. This chain's CDR3 is CASSYGVDQFF. As DNA, the CDR3 is TGTGCCAGCAGTTACGGGGTAGATCAGTTCTTC.

The chain employs TRBV7-2 and TRBJ2-1; D perhaps matches TRBD2 (5 bases). The CDR3 covers 12 residues. V was clipped by 5 bases and J by 10 bases, with 12 bases between them. CDR1 and CDR2 (germline): SGHTA, FQGNSA. The CDR3 region is CASSPRTGEQFF. CDR3 nucleotide sequence: TGTGCCAGCAGCCCGCGGACGGGAGAGCAGTTCTTC.

J is TRBJ2-7 and V is TRBV10-2; TRBD2 agrees at 10 bases. The CDR3 consists of 16 residues. J gave up 2 bases and V 6 bases, and 10 bases lay outside the gene matches. Germline assignment: CDR1 WSHSY and CDR2 SAAADI. The CDR3 spells CASSPLATSGPYEQYF. Written as DNA, the CDR3 is TGCGCCAGCAGCCCTCTCGCGACTAGCGGGCCCTACGAGCAGTACTTC.

The count of this clone is one. This chain connects TRBV5-1 to TRBJ1-5; 8 bases map to TRBD1. V lost 0 bases and J lost 7; bases outside the gene matches: 9. This CDR3 comprises 16 residues. CDR1 is SGHRS, CDR2 YFSETQ, per germline. The CDR3 region has the DNA TGCGCCAGCAGCTTGGGGGATACAGGGGGTTGGCAGCCCCAGCATTTT. It codes for CASSLGDTGGWQPQHF.

The chain recombines TRBV27 with TRBJ2-7, with 8 bases fitting TRBD1. The V and J ends lost 2 bases and 0 bases, in that order; junction bases with no gene match: 6. CDR1 and CDR2 from the germline V gene are MNHEY and SMNVEV (reference sequence). The CDR3 has 16 residues. The CDR3 bases are TGTGCCAGCAGTTTACTGGGACAGGTCCTCTCCTACGAGCAGTACTTC. It encodes CASSLLGQVLSYEQYF.

The chain recombines TRBV29-1 with TRBJ2-1; D not resolved. Per the germline V gene, CDR1 is SQVTM and CDR2 is ANQGSEA. The V end lost 3 bases, the J end lost 1 base, and 16 bases lay between the germline ends. There are 16 residues in the CDR3. CDR3 nucleotides: TGCAGCGTTGATAGCCTTCCAGATAGATCCTACAATGAGCAGTTCTTC. Its protein product is CSVDSLPDRSYNEQFF.

This chain connects TRBV7-6 to TRBJ2-1; D not resolved. With 1 base removed from V and 6 bases from J, the gap between germline ends came to 10 bases. CDR1 and CDR2 (germline): SGHVS, FNYEAQ. This CDR3 has 14 amino acids. CDR3 DNA: TGTGCCAGCAGCTTAGGACCCCAAGGCAATGAGCAGTTCTTC. As protein: CASSLGPQGNEQFF.

CDR3 in DNA: TGTGCCAGTAGTCCAGGACAGGGAACCGGGGAGCTGTTTTTT. This codes for CASSPGQGTGELFF. The chain links TRBV19 to TRBJ2-2, with TRBD1 matching 8 bases. Germline trimming cut 5 bases from V and 5 bases from J; bases unmatched to any gene: 4. The CDR3 is made up of 14 amino acids. The germline gives CDR1 LNHDA, CDR2 SQIVND (reference sequence).

This chain links TRBV10-3 with TRBJ1-3; tentatively, D is TRBD1 (5 bases). This CDR3 comprises 20 residues. In germline, CDR1 is ENHRY, CDR2 SYGVKD. Trimming pared 2 bases from V and 0 bases from J, leaving 23 bases between. The CDR3 reads CAISESGSGQGTLSGNTIYF. The CDR3 DNA is TGTGCCATCAGTGAGAGTGGAAGCGGTCAGGGAACACTCTCTGGAAACACCATATATTTT.

The chain joins TRBV7-6 to TRBJ2-3, with D tentatively TRBD2 (6 bases). Germline CDR1 SGHVS, CDR2 FNYEAQ. Between the trimmed V and J ends, which lost 1 base and 1 base, there was a span of 12 bases. The CDR3 loop spans 16 amino acids. The DNA of the CDR3 is TGTGCCAGCAGCTTAGTTCTCGGGGGAGGCACAGATACGCAGTATTTT. The encoded protein is CASSLVLGGGTDTQYF.

The genes are TRBV28 and TRBJ2-5; no clear D. Germline V gene sequence: CDR1 MDHEN, CDR2 SYDVKM. The CDR3 has 13 residues. The V end was cut by 2 bases, the J end by 0 bases, with 4 bases between. DNA of the CDR3: TGTGCCAGCAGTTTACGACACCAAGAGACCCAGTACTTC. Amino acids: CASSLRHQETQYF.

The genes are TRBV29-1 and TRBJ2-7; 8 positions agree with TRBD1. V lost 6 bases to trimming and J lost 6 bases; unmatched junction nucleotides: 13. Germline values: CDR1 SQVTM, CDR2 ANQGSEA. The CDR3 is 14 residues long. The CDR3 DNA follows: TGCAGCGTCGCCGACAGGGGACCCCGGGGCGAGCAGTACTTC. It yields the protein CSVADRGPRGEQYF.

Concerning this clone itself: This sample also contains other DNA sequences that code for the same CDR3. The chain uses TRBV27 and TRBJ2-7; the D is unclear. The germline gives CDR1 MNHEY, CDR2 SMNVEV (reference sequence). V gave up 2 bases and J gave up 1 base, with 6 bases separating them. CDR3 size: 13 residues. CDR3 protein: CASSLLESYEQYF. CDR3 DNA sequence: TGTGCCAGCAGTTTACTCGAGTCCTACGAGCAGTACTTC.

The rearrangement links TRBV4-3 to TRBJ2-1, with a tentative D call TRBD2 (6 bases). Germline V CDR1 and CDR2: LGHNA, YSLEER. The V and J ends lost 6 bases and 2 bases respectively, with 17 bases between them. The CDR3 length is 16 residues. DNA of the CDR3: TGCGCCAGCAGAACCAGCCGGGACTTTCCCTACAATGAGCAGTTCTTC. Amino acids: CASRTSRDFPYNEQFF.

This chain connects TRBV7-2 to TRBJ2-5, with D possibly TRBD2 on 6 matching bases. The assigned J gene may be wrong: the sequence end matches TRBJ2-7 better. The CDR3 extends over 14 amino acids. Germline CDR1 and CDR2: SGHTA and FQGNSA. CDR3 DNA sequence: TGTGCCAGCAGTCGCCTTGGGACTCGCTACGAGCAGTACTTC. It specifies CASSRLGTRYEQYF.

This clone occurred a few times. The V call is TRBV19, the J call TRBJ1-5; D may be TRBD1 (5 bases). V was pared by 5 bases and J by 1 base, with 15 bases between. The CDR3 covers 16 residues. CDR1 and CDR2 from the germline V gene are LNHDA and SQIVND (reference sequence). The CDR3 sequence: CASSPLGVGSNQPQHF. Written as DNA, the CDR3 is TGTGCCAGTAGTCCTTTAGGGGTTGGAAGCAATCAGCCCCAGCATTTT.

The chain has TRBV7-8 and TRBJ2-5; D perhaps matches TRBD1 (5 bases). The length of the CDR3 is 15 residues. Germline assignment: CDR1 SGHVS and CDR2 FQNEAQ. V was cut by 1 base and J by 9 bases, with 18 bases left in between. The CDR3 here is CASSLGWGIQDSQYF. For the CDR3, the DNA is TGTGCCAGCAGCTTAGGATGGGGCATCCAAGATTCCCAGTACTTC.